A single T cell receptor beta chain is shown here with its context. The data belong to a study of Tregs in tolerant kidney transplant recipients. The CDR3 has 13 residues. In germline, CDR1 is SGHKS, CDR2 YYEKEE (reference sequence). V was cut by 0 bases and J by 5 bases, with 8 bases left in between. Profiled with immunoSEQ multiplex PCR; TCRdb holds only in-frame clones, not every one. The data show about 120,000 clones, approximately 90% seen once. V is TRBV5-5 and J is TRBJ1-1; D not resolved. The TCR comes from a human donor in good health. Sequenced material: CD4+ T cells from blood. In nucleotides, the CDR3 is TGTGCCAGCAGCTTGGATACCGGGACTGAAGCTTTCTTT. Its protein product is CASSLDTGTEAFF.